This is a list of T cell receptor beta chains from one sample in a study of regulatory T cells in long-lasting Graves disease. MiXCR, run by TCRdb on the multiplex PCR reads, gives a single entry per CDR3 protein. The profile covers roughly 500,000 distinct CDR3 sequences, with approximately 12% appearing a single time and 8.5% to 10% taken by the ten largest. These data also featured in a second study, about T cells in Graves' hyperthyroidism and ophthalmopathy.

The sample was peripheral blood mononuclear cells (PBMCs), taken at new diagnosis, from a patient treated with antithyroid drugs. The receptors derive from a man between 25 and 39 years old with Graves disease. Both conserved end residues are part of each CDR3. The D gene is left open where the match is weak. Some rows mark clone size as missing; the rest say once, few, many or name a class of expanded clone.

>NA|TRBV6-9|TRBJ2-3|few
TGTGCCAGCAGTTTAGGTGTTAGTGGAGGCACAGATACGCAGTATTTT
CASSLGVSGGTDTQYF
>NA|TRBV29-1|TRBJ1-1|many
TGCAGCGTTGAAGATCTTGTTTCGGGGGCTTTCTTT
CSVEDLVSGAFF
>NA|TRBV9|TRBJ1-1|NA
TGTGCCAGCAGCGTAGATCAGGTGAACACTGAAGCTTTCTTT
CASSVDQVNTEAFF
>NA|TRBV6-2/TRBV6-3|TRBJ2-3|many
TGTGCCAGCAGTTATAATGCCGGGAGAACAGATACGCAGTATTTT
CASSYNAGRTDTQYF
>NA|TRBV20-1|TRBJ2-7|many
TGCAGTGCTAGTTGGGGGGCTTACGAGCAGTACTTC
CSASWGAYEQYF
>TRBD2|TRBV9|TRBJ2-3|NA
TGTGCCAGCAGCGTCGCACGGGAGGCAGATACGCAGTATTTT
CASSVAREADTQYF
>NA|TRBV2|TRBJ2-1|few
TGTGCCAGCAGTTTGCGGGGTTACAATGAGCAGTTCTTC
CASSLRGYNEQFF
>NA|TRBV19|TRBJ2-3|NA
TGTGCCAGTAGACAGGGAAACACAGATACGCAGTATTTT
CASRQGNTDTQYF
>NA|TRBV5-6|TRBJ1-1|NA
TGTGCCAGCAGCTTCAATTTTGGGGAAGTCATGAACACTGAAGCTTTCTTT
CASSFNFGEVMNTEAFF
>NA|TRBV4-1|TRBJ1-2|NA
TGCGCCAGCAGCCAACCAGGGTACTATGGCTACACCTTC
CASSQPGYYGYTF
>NA|TRBV7-9|TRBJ1-1|many
TGTGCCAGCACGGGCGGGGGGCAGGGCACTGAAGCTTTCTTT
CASTGGGQGTEAFF
>NA|TRBV12-5|TRBJ2-1|many
TGTGCTAGTGGTTTGGTACGGGTAAGCGAGCAGTTCTTC
CASGLVRVSEQFF
>TRBD2|TRBV6-2/TRBV6-3|TRBJ2-2|many
TGTGCCACCCGGACTAGCGGGATCGGGACGAGCACCGGGGAGCTGTTTTTT
CATRTSGIGTSTGELFF
>NA|TRBV7-9|TRBJ2-1|many
TGTGCCAGCAGCTTTCCGGGCTTAAGTCACAATGAGCAGTTCTTC
CASSFPGLSHNEQFF
>TRBD1|TRBV12-3/TRBV12-4|TRBJ2-7|many
TGTGCCAGCAGCCGGACAGGGAACTACGAGCAGTACTTC
CASSRTGNYEQYF
>NA|TRBV24-1|TRBJ1-5|many
TGTGCCACCAGTGACCCAGACGGTAGCAATCAGCCCCAGCATTTT
CATSDPDGSNQPQHF
>TRBD2|TRBV25-1|TRBJ2-5|few
TGTGCCAGCAGTGACCCAGGGAGGGCTCGGTACCAAGAGACCCAGTACTTC
CASSDPGRARYQETQYF
>NA|TRBV12-3/TRBV12-4|TRBJ1-1|many
TGTGCCAGCAGCTCGAGGGGGACTGAAGCTTTCTTT
CASSSRGTEAFF
>TRBD2|TRBV11-2|TRBJ2-5|few
TGTGCCAGCAGCTTACTAGCGGGAGGGCCAACAGAGACCCAGTACTTC
CASSLLAGGPTETQYF
>NA|TRBV3-1|TRBJ1-1|many
TGTGCCAGCAGCCAAGTTGGCGCAGCTGAAGCTTTCTTT
CASSQVGAAEAFF
>NA|TRBV7-6|TRBJ2-2|few
TGTGCCAGCAGCTTAGCGGGAGCGGGTGGGCGAACCGGGGAGCTGTTTTTT
CASSLAGAGGRTGELFF
>TRBD1|TRBV24-1|TRBJ2-2|NA
TGTGCCACCAGTGGGTTCGGGACAGCGAACACCGGGGAGCTGTTTTTT
CATSGFGTANTGELFF
>NA|TRBV12-3/TRBV12-4|TRBJ1-2|many
TGTGCCAGCAGTTTAATAGGGAAGGATGGCTACACCTTC
CASSLIGKDGYTF
>TRBD1|TRBV20-1|TRBJ2-3|NA
TGCAGTGCTAGAACCGGGACAGGGGGGTTGGATACGCAGTATTTT
CSARTGTGGLDTQYF
>TRBD1|TRBV20-1|TRBJ2-1|many
TGCAGTGCTAGAGGGCGGACAGGGGATGATGAGCAGTTCTTC
CSARGRTGDDEQFF
>NA|TRBV19|TRBJ1-5|NA
TGTGCCACTAAGTTAAACGGACAGTTCAATCAGCCCCAGCATTTT
CATKLNGQFNQPQHF
>NA|TRBV12-3/TRBV12-4|TRBJ2-3|once
TGTGCCAGCAGTTTTGAGGGAGGCTACACAGATACGCAGTATTTT
CASSFEGGYTDTQYF
>TRBD1|TRBV5-1|TRBJ1-3|NA
TGCGCCACCCGGACAGGCACAGGCTCTGGAAACACCATATATTTT
CATRTGTGSGNTIYF
>NA|TRBV2|TRBJ2-4|many
TGTGCCAGCAGCCGAATTGGGGTTTCGGCCAAAAACATTCAGTACTTC
CASSRIGVSAKNIQYF
>NA|TRBV5-6|TRBJ1-2|many
TGTGCCAGCAGCTTGGTGAACTATGGCTACACCTTC
CASSLVNYGYTF
>NA|TRBV20-1|TRBJ2-3|many
TGCAGTGCCCCCCCAGCCGGGCCAGATACGCAGTATTTT
CSAPPAGPDTQYF
>TRBD1|TRBV24-1|TRBJ2-3|few
TGTGCCACCAGTGCCGCCCCAGGGGGTCTCCGGTCAGATACGCAGTATTTT
CATSAAPGGLRSDTQYF
>TRBD2|TRBV6-5|TRBJ2-1|many
TGTGCCAGCAGTTACCTCGGACTAGCGGGGTACAATGAGCAGTTCTTC
CASSYLGLAGYNEQFF
>NA|TRBV28|TRBJ2-3|many
TGTGCCAGCAGCCTCCTTGGGCGGGAAGTAACAGATACGCAGTATTTT
CASSLLGREVTDTQYF
>NA|TRBV7-8|TRBJ2-7|many
TGTGCCAGCACCCGGACGCCCAGCTCCTACGAGCAGTACTTC
CASTRTPSSYEQYF
>TRBD1|TRBV18|TRBJ2-7|few
TGTGCCAGCTCACCCGGACAGGGGTTTTACTACGAGCAGTACTTC
CASSPGQGFYYEQYF
>TRBD2|TRBV6-1|TRBJ2-3|NA
TGTGCCAGCAGCCTGTCGCGGACTAGCGGGGGCGCCCGGGATCTCGGTACGCAGTATTTT
CASSLSRTSGGARDLGTQYF
>NA|TRBV29-1|TRBJ2-5|NA
TGCAGCGTTGAGGGGCAGGTAGGAGAGACCCAGTACTTC
CSVEGQVGETQYF
>TRBD2|TRBV7-2|TRBJ2-7|many
TGTGCCAGCAGCCCAAGCGGGAGAGGAGCCTACGAGCAGTACTTC
CASSPSGRGAYEQYF
>TRBD2|TRBV28|TRBJ2-7|many
TGTGCCAGCAGGCTAGCGGGAGGCGAGCAGTACTTC
CASRLAGGEQYF
>NA|TRBV7-2|TRBJ2-1|few
TGTGCCAGCAGCTCCGCTAGCGACTCTTACAATGAGCAGTTCTTC
CASSSASDSYNEQFF
>NA|TRBV27|TRBJ2-5|many
TGTGCCAGCAGTTTACGGACAGATGGGACCCAGTACTTC
CASSLRTDGTQYF
>NA|TRBV19|TRBJ1-2|few
TGTGCCAGTAGTATATGGGGCTATGGCTACACCTTC
CASSIWGYGYTF
>NA|TRBV30|TRBJ2-3|many
TGTGCCAAATCGGAAACGACAGATACGCAGTATTTT
CAKSETTDTQYF
>NA|TRBV7-2|TRBJ2-7|many
TGTGCCAGCAGCTTCGAGACAGGCACCGAGCAGTACTTC
CASSFETGTEQYF
>NA|TRBV7-9|TRBJ2-1|many
TGTGCCAGCAGCCAACTGACTAGAGAGGCGTACAATGAGCAGTTCTTC
CASSQLTREAYNEQFF
>NA|TRBV4-2|TRBJ2-5|few
TGTGCCAGCAGCCAAGATCTTGTTAGCGGCGAGGGGAAGACCCAGTACTTC
CASSQDLVSGEGKTQYF
>NA|TRBV6-1|TRBJ1-4|NA
TGTGCCAGCAGCTTAGGGCCAAGGGATAAGAGTGAAAAACTGTTTTTT
CASSLGPRDKSEKLFF
>NA|TRBV6-1|TRBJ2-1|many
TGTGCCAGCAGTAAACTCCTATTCTTATCAGGGGTAGGAGTTTATGAGCAGTTCTTC
CASSKLLFLSGVGVYEQFF
>TRBD2|TRBV19|TRBJ2-7|NA
TGTGCCACCAGGACTAGCGGGACGGACCTGTACGAGCAGTACTTC
CATRTSGTDLYEQYF
>TRBD2|TRBV12-3/TRBV12-4|TRBJ2-1|NA
TGTGCCAGCAGTTTCGGGGCGGGAGGAAACAATGAGCAGTTCTTC
CASSFGAGGNNEQFF
>NA|TRBV5-1|TRBJ2-6|few
TGCGCCAGCAGCTTGGATTGGCTTTCTGGGGCCAACGTCCTGACTTTC
CASSLDWLSGANVLTF
>TRBD1|TRBV12-3/TRBV12-4|TRBJ2-7|many
TGTGCCAGCACCGGACAGGGGCCACCGGGGAGGCAGTACTTC
CASTGQGPPGRQYF
>NA|TRBV7-9|TRBJ2-1|NA
TGTGCCAGGCCCCTCCGTTGGTCTAGTCCACATGAGCAGTTCTTC
CARPLRWSSPHEQFF
>NA|TRBV27|TRBJ1-2|many
TGTGCCCCCGGACGTCAGGAACTCTGCGGCTACACCTTC
CAPGRQELCGYTF
>NA|TRBV4-1|TRBJ2-1|NA
TGCGCCAGCAGCCCGGGTGGTGGGAGGAGCTCCTACAATGAGCAGTTCTTC
CASSPGGGRSSYNEQFF
>NA|TRBV24-1|TRBJ2-5|few
TGTGCCACCAGTGACACCAGGAGTCAAGAGACCCAGTACTTC
CATSDTRSQETQYF